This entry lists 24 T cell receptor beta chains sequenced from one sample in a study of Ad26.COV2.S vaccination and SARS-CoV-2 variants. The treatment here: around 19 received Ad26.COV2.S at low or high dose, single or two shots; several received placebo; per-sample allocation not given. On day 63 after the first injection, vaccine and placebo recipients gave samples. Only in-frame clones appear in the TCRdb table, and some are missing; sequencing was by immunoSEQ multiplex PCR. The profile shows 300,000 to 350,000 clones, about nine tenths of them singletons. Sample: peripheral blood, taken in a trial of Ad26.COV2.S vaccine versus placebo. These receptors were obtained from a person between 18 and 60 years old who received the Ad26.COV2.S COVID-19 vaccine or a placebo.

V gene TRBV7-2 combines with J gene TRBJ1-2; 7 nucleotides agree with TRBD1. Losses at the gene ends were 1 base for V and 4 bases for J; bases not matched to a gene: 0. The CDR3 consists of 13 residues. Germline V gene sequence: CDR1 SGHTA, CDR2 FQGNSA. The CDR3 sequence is CASSLGTGYGYTF. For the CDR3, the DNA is TGTGCCAGCAGCTTAGGGACAGGCTATGGCTACACCTTC.

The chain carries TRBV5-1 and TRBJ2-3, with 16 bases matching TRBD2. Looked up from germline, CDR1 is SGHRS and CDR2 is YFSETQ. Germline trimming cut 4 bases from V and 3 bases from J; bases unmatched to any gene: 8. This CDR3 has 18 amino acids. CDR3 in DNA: TGCGCCAGCAGCGGTGGGACTAGCGGGAGGGCCCGAACAGATACGCAGTATTTT. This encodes CASSGGTSGRARTDTQYF.

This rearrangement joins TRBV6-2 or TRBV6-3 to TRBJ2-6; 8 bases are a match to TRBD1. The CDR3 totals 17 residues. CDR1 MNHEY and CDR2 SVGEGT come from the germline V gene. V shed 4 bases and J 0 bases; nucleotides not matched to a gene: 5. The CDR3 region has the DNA TGTGCCAGCAGTTCAGGGACAGGAGTCTCTGGGGCCAACGTCCTGACTTTC. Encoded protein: CASSSGTGVSGANVLTF.

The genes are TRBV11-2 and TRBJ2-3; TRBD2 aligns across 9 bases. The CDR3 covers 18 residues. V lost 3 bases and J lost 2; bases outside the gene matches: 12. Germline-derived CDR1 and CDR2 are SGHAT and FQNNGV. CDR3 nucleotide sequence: TGTGCCAGCAGCTTTGGGACCTTAGCGGGGGAGGTCACAGATACGCAGTATTTT. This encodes CASSFGTLAGEVTDTQYF.

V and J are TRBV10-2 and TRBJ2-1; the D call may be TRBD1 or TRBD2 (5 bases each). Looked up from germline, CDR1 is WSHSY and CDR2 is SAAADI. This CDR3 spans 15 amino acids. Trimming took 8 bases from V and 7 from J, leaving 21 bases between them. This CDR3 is CASESGPPRGNEQFF. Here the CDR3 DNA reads TGCGCCAGCGAGTCGGGACCGCCAAGGGGTAATGAGCAGTTCTTC.

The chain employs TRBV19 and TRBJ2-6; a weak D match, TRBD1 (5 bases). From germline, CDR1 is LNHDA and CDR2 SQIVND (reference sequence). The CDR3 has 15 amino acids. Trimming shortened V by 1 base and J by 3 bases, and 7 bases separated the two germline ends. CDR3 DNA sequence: TGTGCCAGTAGTATAGCAGGGTTTGGGGCCAACGTCCTGACTTTC. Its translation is CASSIAGFGANVLTF.

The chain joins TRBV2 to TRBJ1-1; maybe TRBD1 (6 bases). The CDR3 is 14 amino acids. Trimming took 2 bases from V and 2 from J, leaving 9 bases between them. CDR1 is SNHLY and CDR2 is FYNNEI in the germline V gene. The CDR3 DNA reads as TGTGCCAGCAGTGAAATGGGGACAAACACTGAAGCTTTCTTT. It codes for CASSEMGTNTEAFF.

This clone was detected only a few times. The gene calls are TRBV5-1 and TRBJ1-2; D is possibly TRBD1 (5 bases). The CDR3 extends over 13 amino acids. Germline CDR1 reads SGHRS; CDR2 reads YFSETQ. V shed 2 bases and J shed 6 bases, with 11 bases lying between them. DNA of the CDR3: TGCGCCAGCAGCTTTCCGGACATTAATGGCTACACCTTC. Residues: CASSFPDINGYTF.

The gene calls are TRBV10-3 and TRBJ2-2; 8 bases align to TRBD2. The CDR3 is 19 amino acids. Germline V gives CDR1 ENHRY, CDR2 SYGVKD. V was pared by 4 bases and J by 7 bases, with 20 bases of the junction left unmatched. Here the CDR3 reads CAISGRGRFLAGGHGELFF. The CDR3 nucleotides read TGTGCCATCAGTGGACGGGGGCGCTTCCTAGCGGGTGGCCACGGGGAGCTGTTTTTT.

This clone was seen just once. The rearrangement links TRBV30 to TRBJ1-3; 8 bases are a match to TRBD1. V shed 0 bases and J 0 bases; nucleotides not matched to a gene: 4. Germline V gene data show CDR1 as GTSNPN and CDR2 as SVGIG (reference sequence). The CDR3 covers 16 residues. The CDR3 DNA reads TGTGCCTGGAGTGTAAGGGGACAGGTCTCTGGAAACACCATATATTTT. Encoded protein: CAWSVRGQVSGNTIYF.

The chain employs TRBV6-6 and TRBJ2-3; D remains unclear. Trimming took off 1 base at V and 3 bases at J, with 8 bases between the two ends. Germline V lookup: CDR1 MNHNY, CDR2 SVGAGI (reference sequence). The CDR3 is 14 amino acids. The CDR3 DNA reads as TGTGCCAGCAGTTACTTTTTAACTACAGATACGCAGTATTTT. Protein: CASSYFLTTDTQYF.

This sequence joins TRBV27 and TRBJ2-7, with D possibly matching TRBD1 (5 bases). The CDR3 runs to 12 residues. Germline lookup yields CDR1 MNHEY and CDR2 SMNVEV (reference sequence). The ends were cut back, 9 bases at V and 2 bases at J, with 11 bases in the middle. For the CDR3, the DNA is TGTGCCAGTGGAGACAGAACCTACGAGCAGTACTTC. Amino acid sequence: CASGDRTYEQYF.

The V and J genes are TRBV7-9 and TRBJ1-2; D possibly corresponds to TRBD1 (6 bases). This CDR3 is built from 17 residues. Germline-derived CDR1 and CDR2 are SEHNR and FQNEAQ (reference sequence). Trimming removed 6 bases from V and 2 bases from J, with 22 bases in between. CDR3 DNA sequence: TGTGCCAGCAGTCCACCCCCGATCAGGGGATTAAACTATGGCTACACCTTC. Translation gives CASSPPPIRGLNYGYTF.

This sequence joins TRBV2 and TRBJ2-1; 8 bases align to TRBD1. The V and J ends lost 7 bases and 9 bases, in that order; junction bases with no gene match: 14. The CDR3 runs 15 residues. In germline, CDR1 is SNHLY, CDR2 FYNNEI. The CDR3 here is CASNLDRAVSGEQFF. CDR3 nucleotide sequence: TGTGCCAGCAATTTGGACAGGGCTGTCTCGGGTGAGCAGTTCTTC. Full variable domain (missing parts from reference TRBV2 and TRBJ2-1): EPEVTQTPSHQVTQMGQEVILRCVPISNHLYFYWYRQILGQKVEFLVSFYNNEISEKSEIFDDQFSVERPDGSNFTLKIRSTKLEDSAMYFCASNLDRAVSGEQFFGPGTRLTVL.

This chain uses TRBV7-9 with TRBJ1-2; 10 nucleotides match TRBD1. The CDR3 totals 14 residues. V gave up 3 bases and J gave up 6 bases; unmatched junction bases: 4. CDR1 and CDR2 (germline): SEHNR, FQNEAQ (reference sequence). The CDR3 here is CASSLSGTGDGYTF. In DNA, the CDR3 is TGTGCCAGCAGCTTGTCCGGGACAGGGGATGGCTACACCTTC.

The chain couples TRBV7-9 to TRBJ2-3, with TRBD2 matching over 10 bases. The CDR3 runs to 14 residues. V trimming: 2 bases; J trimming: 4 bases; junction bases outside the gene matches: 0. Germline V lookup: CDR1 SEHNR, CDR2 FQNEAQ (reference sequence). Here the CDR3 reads CASSLLAGADTQYF. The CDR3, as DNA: TGTGCCAGCAGCTTACTAGCGGGAGCAGATACGCAGTATTTT.

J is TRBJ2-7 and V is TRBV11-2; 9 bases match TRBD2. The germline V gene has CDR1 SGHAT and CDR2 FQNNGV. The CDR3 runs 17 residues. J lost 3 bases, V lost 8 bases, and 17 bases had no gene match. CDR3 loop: CASAWAGSSGTHYEQYV. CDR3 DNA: TGTGCCAGCGCTTGGGCGGGGTCTAGCGGGACACACTACGAGCAGTACGTC.

The CDR3 DNA sequence: TGCGCCAGCAGCTTGGTCGCAGGGGAAGAGACCCAGTACTTC. Its protein is CASSLVAGEETQYF. The chain is built from TRBV5-1 and TRBJ2-5; D possibly corresponds to TRBD1 (6 bases). CDR3 length equals 14 residues. CDR1 and CDR2 (germline): SGHRS, YFSETQ. The V and J ends lost 0 bases and 3 bases respectively, with 9 bases between them. Full variable domain (missing parts from reference TRBV5-1 and TRBJ2-5): KAGVTQTPRYLIKTRGQQVTLSCSPISGHRSVSWYQQTPGQGLQFLFEYFSETQRNKGNFPGRFSGRQFSNSRSEMNVSTLELGDSALYLCASSLVAGEETQYFGPGTRLLVL.

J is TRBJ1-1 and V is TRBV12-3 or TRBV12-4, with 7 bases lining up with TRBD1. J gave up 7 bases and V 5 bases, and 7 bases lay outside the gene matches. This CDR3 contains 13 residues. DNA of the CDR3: TGTGCCAGCAGTGTAGAGACAGGGCTTGAAGCTTTCTTT. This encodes CASSVETGLEAFF.

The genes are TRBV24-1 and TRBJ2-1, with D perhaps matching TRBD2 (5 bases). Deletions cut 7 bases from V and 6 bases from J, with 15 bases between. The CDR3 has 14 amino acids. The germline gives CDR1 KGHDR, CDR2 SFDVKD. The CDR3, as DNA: TGTGCCACCAGCCACCCCTCTCGGGGCAATGAGCAGTTCTTC. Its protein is CATSHPSRGNEQFF.

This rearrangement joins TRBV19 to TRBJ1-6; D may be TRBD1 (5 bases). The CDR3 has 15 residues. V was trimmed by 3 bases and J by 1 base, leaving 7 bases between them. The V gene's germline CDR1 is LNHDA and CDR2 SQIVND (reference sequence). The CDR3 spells CASSIGGSYNSPLHF. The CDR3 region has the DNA TGTGCCAGTAGTATCGGGGGGTCCTATAATTCACCCCTCCACTTT.

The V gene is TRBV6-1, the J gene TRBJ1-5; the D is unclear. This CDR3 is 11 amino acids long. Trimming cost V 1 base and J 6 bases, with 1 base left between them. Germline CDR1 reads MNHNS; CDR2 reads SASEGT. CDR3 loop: CASSEGQPQHF. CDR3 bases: TGTGCCAGCAGTGAAGGTCAGCCCCAGCATTTT.

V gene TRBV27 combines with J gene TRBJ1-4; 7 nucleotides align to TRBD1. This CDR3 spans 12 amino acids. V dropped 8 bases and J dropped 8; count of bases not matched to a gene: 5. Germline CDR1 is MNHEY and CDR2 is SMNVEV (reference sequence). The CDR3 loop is CASDRVNEKLFF. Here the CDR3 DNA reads TGTGCCAGCGACAGGGTTAACGAAAAACTGTTTTTT.

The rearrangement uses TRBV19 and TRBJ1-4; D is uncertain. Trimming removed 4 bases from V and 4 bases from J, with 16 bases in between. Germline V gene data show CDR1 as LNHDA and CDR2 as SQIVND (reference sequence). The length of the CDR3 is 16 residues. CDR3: CASSTPRADVNEKLFF. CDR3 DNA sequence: TGTGCCAGTAGTACCCCCCGGGCCGACGTTAATGAAAAACTGTTTTTT.